The T cell receptor (beta chain) under discussion was sequenced for a study of tissue T cells after allogeneic stem cell transplantation. Time point of the sample: mouse harvest day 14 after allogeneic transplant. Tail vein injection delivered 10^7 T-cell-depleted bone marrow cells and 10^6 splenic CD5+ T cells. Survey-depth TCRbeta CDR3 sequencing reported V/J genes and productive frequencies. Assay used: immunoSEQ multiplex PCR; TCRdb lists only in-frame clones, some missing. The sample gives 2,500 to 3,500 clones, under 55% of which show up once; approximately 33% is in the top ten. As concerns this clone: Mouse gene names apply. The read ends 1 residue shy of where the CDR3 ends; the end is completed using the germline J gene.

Deletions cut 4 bases from V and 4 bases from J, with 10 bases between. This CDR3 contains 13 residues. The germline V gene encodes CDR1 KGHPV and CDR2 FQNQEV (reference sequence). Sequenced input: gut tissue. The rearrangement uses TRBV26 and TRBJ1-1, with D possibly TRBD1 on 6 matching bases. The clonotype originates from a female BALB/c mouse given C57BL/6 T cells with graft-versus-host disease after an allogeneic hematopoietic cell transplant. The CDR3: CASSPRGGTEVFF. Partial CDR3 DNA: TGTGCCAGCAGTCCCAGGGGAGGCACAGAAGTCTTC.